This TCR beta chain comes out of a study of T cells in Graves' hyperthyroidism and ophthalmopathy. Study-level background: At initial diagnosis, before any treatment had begun, peripheral blood was obtained.

Amplified TCR beta CDR3 regions came from RNA transcripts. With the HTBI primer set, the TCR CDR3 went through a first round of RT-PCR. TCRdb re-called the multiplex PCR reads through MiXCR, storing one row per CDR3 protein. The sample lists 95,000 to 100,000 distinct CDR3 sequences; 51% were seen once. Graves' hyperthyroidism was deemed stable absent ophthalmopathy progression within 18 months. This CDR3 is built from 16 residues. V lost 5 bases to trimming and J lost 5 bases; unmatched junction nucleotides: 12. Looked up from germline, CDR1 is SEHNR and CDR2 is FQNEAQ (reference sequence). The source material was blood. The chain carries TRBV7-9 and TRBJ1-5; 7 bases agree with TRBD1. This clonotype was obtained from a woman aged 40 to 49 with Graves' hyperthyroidism. CDR3 nucleotides: TGTGCCAGCAGCCGTACGGCGGGAGGGGGCGATCAGCCCCAGCATTTT. Encoded protein: CASSRTAGGGDQPQHF.